This entry concerns a single TCR beta chain. The sample originates from a study of blood T cell repertoires in COVID-19. Across the whole study: Some COVID-19 samples were acute and others convalescent; all came from the United States, Italy and Spain. The analysed material was cDNA or gDNA that came from T cells, B-cell-depleted T cells, or PBMCs.

J gave up 7 bases and V 5 bases, and 4 bases lay outside the gene matches. This CDR3 region has 13 residues. The germline V gene encodes CDR1 MNHEY and CDR2 SMNVEV (reference sequence). TCRdb keeps only in-frame clones here, not all; method: immunoSEQ multiplex PCR. Found here are about 160,000 clones, approximately 90% of them singletons; the top ten hold roughly 2%. The origin of this receptor is a man aged 18 to 29 with acute or convalescent COVID-19. Sequencing used peripheral blood. The chain links TRBV27 to TRBJ1-5; the match to TRBD1 covers 8 bases. CDR3 sequence: CASSAQGAQPQHF. CDR3 nucleotides: TGTGCCAGCAGTGCTCAGGGGGCACAGCCCCAGCATTTT.